The rows below give T cell receptor beta chains drawn from one sample of a study of response to subunit inactivated influenza vaccine. MiXCR, applied by TCRdb to the RT-PCR reads, yields one record per CDR3 protein. The sample has about 800,000 distinct CDR3 sequences, over 20% seen once. This specimen was PBMCs from blood, taken around 5 days after vaccination. The receptors stem from a man in his fifties or sixties who received an inactivated influenza vaccine. CDR3s include the opening cysteine and the closing phenylalanine or tryptophan. Fields, in order: D gene, J gene, clone size, V gene, CDR3 DNA, CDR3 protein. A D gene is named only where the DNA matches it firmly. For some rows the clone size is stated as once, few or many, or as a class when expanded; others skip it.

d_call: -; j_call: TRBJ2-3; clone_size: few; v_call: TRBV12-3/TRBV12-4; cdr3_nt: TGTGCCAGCAGTCCGCTCCACACAGATACGCAGTATTTT; cdr3_aa: CASSPLHTDTQYF
d_call: -; j_call: TRBJ1-2; clone_size: -; v_call: TRBV5-1; cdr3_nt: TGCGCCAGCACAGGGGCCGGCGGCTACACCTTC; cdr3_aa: CASTGAGGYTF
d_call: TRBD2; j_call: TRBJ2-4; clone_size: few; v_call: TRBV7-9; cdr3_nt: TGTGCCAGCAGCTCTCCTGCAACTAGCGCAGGGAACATTCAGTACTTC; cdr3_aa: CASSSPATSAGNIQYF
d_call: -; j_call: TRBJ1-4; clone_size: few; v_call: TRBV6-1; cdr3_nt: TGTGCCAGCAGACTAGGAGGCGGTCTTAATGAAAAACTGTTTTTT; cdr3_aa: CASRLGGGLNEKLFF
d_call: -; j_call: TRBJ1-1; clone_size: few; v_call: TRBV10-2; cdr3_nt: TGCGCCAGCAGTGACCCGGCTCAGAACACTGAAGCTTTCTTT; cdr3_aa: CASSDPAQNTEAFF
d_call: -; j_call: TRBJ2-7; clone_size: -; v_call: TRBV12-3/TRBV12-4; cdr3_nt: TGTGCCAGCAGTCCCCGGTTTAGCCTCCTCTCCTACGAGCAGTACTTC; cdr3_aa: CASSPRFSLLSYEQYF
d_call: TRBD1; j_call: TRBJ1-2; clone_size: few; v_call: TRBV28; cdr3_nt: TGTGCCATCGGACAGGGTGGCTATGGCTACACCTTC; cdr3_aa: CAIGQGGYGYTF
d_call: -; j_call: TRBJ2-1; clone_size: -; v_call: TRBV21-1; cdr3_nt: TGTGCCAGCAGCAAAGGCAGGGCCGAAGAGAATGAGCAGTTCTTC; cdr3_aa: CASSKGRAEENEQFF
d_call: -; j_call: TRBJ1-5; clone_size: -; v_call: TRBV3-1; cdr3_nt: TGTGCCAGCAGCCAGTGGGGAGGACAGCCCCAGCATTTT; cdr3_aa: CASSQWGGQPQHF
d_call: -; j_call: TRBJ2-1; clone_size: many; v_call: TRBV6-2/TRBV6-3; cdr3_nt: TGTGCCAGCAGTCTTCTAGGCTACAATGAGCAGTTCTTC; cdr3_aa: CASSLLGYNEQFF
d_call: -; j_call: TRBJ1-2; clone_size: -; v_call: TRBV20-1; cdr3_nt: TGCAGTGGATCGATGGGGGGCGATGGCTACACCTTC; cdr3_aa: CSGSMGGDGYTF
d_call: TRBD2; j_call: TRBJ2-1; clone_size: -; v_call: TRBV11-2; cdr3_nt: TGTGCCAGCAGCTTAGTTAGCGGGGGGCGAAAATACAATGAGCAGTTCTTC; cdr3_aa: CASSLVSGGRKYNEQFF
d_call: TRBD2; j_call: TRBJ2-1; clone_size: few; v_call: TRBV20-1; cdr3_nt: TGCAGTGCTAGAGGCTCCGGGGGCCCGGTCTTAAGCGGGAGTTACAATGAGCAGTTCTTC; cdr3_aa: CSARGSGGPVLSGSYNEQFF
d_call: -; j_call: TRBJ2-1; clone_size: -; v_call: TRBV7-3; cdr3_nt: TGTGCCAGCAGCTTATGGTCAGGGAGAATCAATCAGCAGTTCTTC; cdr3_aa: CASSLWSGRINQQFF
d_call: TRBD1; j_call: TRBJ2-7; clone_size: -; v_call: TRBV20-1; cdr3_nt: TGCAGTGCTAGATCAGGGGGCGGTTTATACGAGCAGTACTTC; cdr3_aa: CSARSGGGLYEQYF
d_call: TRBD1; j_call: TRBJ1-2; clone_size: few; v_call: TRBV27; cdr3_nt: TGTGCCAGCAGACCAGGGGGAATTGACTATGGCTACACCTTC; cdr3_aa: CASRPGGIDYGYTF
d_call: -; j_call: TRBJ1-3; clone_size: -; v_call: TRBV28; cdr3_nt: TGTGCCAGCAGTTTATTTGCCGCCGCGGGACGGCTCTCTGGAAACACCATATATTTT; cdr3_aa: CASSLFAAAGRLSGNTIYF
d_call: TRBD1; j_call: TRBJ1-6; clone_size: few; v_call: TRBV27; cdr3_nt: TGTGCCAGCAGACCGACAGGGCGATCACCCCTCCACTTT; cdr3_aa: CASRPTGRSPLHF
d_call: TRBD1; j_call: TRBJ1-4; clone_size: few; v_call: TRBV12-3/TRBV12-4; cdr3_nt: TGTGCCAGCAGTTTCCGTCGGACAGGGACTAATGAAAAACTGTTTTTT; cdr3_aa: CASSFRRTGTNEKLFF
d_call: -; j_call: TRBJ1-1; clone_size: -; v_call: TRBV10-3; cdr3_nt: TGTGCCAATAGACGGGATCCGAACACTGAAGCTTTCTTT; cdr3_aa: CANRRDPNTEAFF